The present entry profiles one TCR beta chain with its context. The sample belongs to a study of blood T cell repertoires in COVID-19. Whole-study context: Material from acute and convalescent COVID-19 was sourced from the United States, Italy and Spain. PBMCs, B-cell-depleted T cells, or T cells were the source of the cDNA or gDNA that made up the material.

The table came from immunoSEQ multiplex PCR; TCRdb's copy has only in-frame clones and leaves some out. The sample contains roughly 230,000 clones, over 80% of which appear only once. This CDR3 comprises 17 residues. V lost 0 bases, J lost 4 bases, and 10 bases stayed unmatched. Per germline, CDR1 MNHNS and CDR2 SASEGT. V usage is TRBV6-1 and J usage is TRBJ2-3, with 7 bases fitting TRBD2. The source material was peripheral blood. The TCR sequence derives from a woman in her fifties or sixties with active or convalescent COVID-19. The CDR3: CASSEARLRGSPDTQYF. In nucleotides, the CDR3 is TGTGCCAGCAGTGAAGCGAGGTTGCGGGGGAGTCCAGATACGCAGTATTTT.